This T cell receptor (beta chain) was captured by sequencing in a study of blood T cell repertoires in COVID-19. Those enrolled in Seattle joined during active infection and were followed longitudinally afterward. After removal of 8 bases from V and 12 bases from J, the junction contained 33 bases not matched to a gene. This CDR3 has 19 amino acids. Germline values: CDR1 SEHNR, CDR2 FQNEAQ (reference sequence). Authors' data handling: Estimation of nucleated cell counts was performed using reference gene primer amplification. Sequencing used immunoSEQ multiplex PCR; TCRdb keeps in-frame clones, though not all of them. For V, J and clone size, that table is used; D and trimming come from the DNA. Among roughly 100,000 clones listed, just under 95% were seen once.

Sequences were obtained from peripheral blood. The V call is TRBV7-9, the J call TRBJ1-2, with 7 positions matching TRBD1. This clonotype was obtained from a woman aged 45-59 years with COVID-19, enrolled during active disease. The CDR3 DNA reads as TGTGCCAGCTTTTCTCCGACAGGGAATGGGCAAGACCGTAAGGGTAGGAACACCTTC. Amino acids: CASFSPTGNGQDRKGRNTF.